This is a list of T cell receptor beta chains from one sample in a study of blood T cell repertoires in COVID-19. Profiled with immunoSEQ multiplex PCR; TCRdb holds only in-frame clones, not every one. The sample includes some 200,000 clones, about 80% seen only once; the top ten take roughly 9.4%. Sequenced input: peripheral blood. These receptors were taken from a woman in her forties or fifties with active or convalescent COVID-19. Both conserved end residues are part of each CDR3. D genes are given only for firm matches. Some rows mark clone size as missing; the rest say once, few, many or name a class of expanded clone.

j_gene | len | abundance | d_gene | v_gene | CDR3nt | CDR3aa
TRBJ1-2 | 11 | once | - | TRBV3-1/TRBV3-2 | TGTGCCAGCAGCACAGGACCTGGCTACACCTTC | CASSTGPGYTF
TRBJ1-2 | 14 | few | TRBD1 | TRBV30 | TGTGCCTGGAAGGGACAGGGGGCGAACTATGGCTACACCTTC | CAWKGQGANYGYTF
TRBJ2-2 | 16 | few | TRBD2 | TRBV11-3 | TGTGCCAGCAGCGCCGGACTAGCGGGGAACACCGGGGAGCTGTTTTTT | CASSAGLAGNTGELFF
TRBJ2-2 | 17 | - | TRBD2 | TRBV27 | TGTGCCAGCAGTTTAGATAGGACTAGCGTCCTCTCCGGGGAGCTGTTTTTT | CASSLDRTSVLSGELFF
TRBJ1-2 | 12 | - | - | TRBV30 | TGTGCCTGGAGTGTCACGGGTTATGGCTACACCTTC | CAWSVTGYGYTF
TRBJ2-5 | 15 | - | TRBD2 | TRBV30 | TGTGCCTGGAAAAGCCTAGCGGGAGGAGCAGAGACCCAGTACTTC | CAWKSLAGGAETQYF
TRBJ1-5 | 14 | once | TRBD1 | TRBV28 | TGTGCCAGCAGGGGACAGGGGGGGGGTCAGCCCCAGCATTTT | CASRGQGGGQPQHF
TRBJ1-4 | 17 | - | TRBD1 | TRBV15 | TGTGCCACCAGCAGAGCCTTCGGACAGGGGAATAATGAAAAACTGTTTTTT | CATSRAFGQGNNEKLFF
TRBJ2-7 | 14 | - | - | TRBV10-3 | TGTGCCATCAGTGAGCAGGAGGACTCCTACGAGCAGTACTTC | CAISEQEDSYEQYF
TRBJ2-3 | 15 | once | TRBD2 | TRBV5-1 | TGCGCCAGCAGCTTACAGACTAGCCCCACAGATACGCAGTATTTT | CASSLQTSPTDTQYF
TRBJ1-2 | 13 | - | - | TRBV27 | TGTGCCAGCAGTTCACAGGCGTTCTATGGCTACACCTTC | CASSSQAFYGYTF
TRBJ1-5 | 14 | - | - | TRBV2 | TGTGCCAGCAGAGCACAGGGACTAAGGGAGCCCCAGCATTTT | CASRAQGLREPQHF
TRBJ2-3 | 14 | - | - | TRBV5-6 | TGTGCCAGCAGCTTCCTCACTAGAACAGATACGCAGTATTTT | CASSFLTRTDTQYF
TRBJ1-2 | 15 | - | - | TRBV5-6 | TGTGCCAGCCAACCCCAGGGCCGGTTACTTTATGGCTACACCTTC | CASQPQGRLLYGYTF
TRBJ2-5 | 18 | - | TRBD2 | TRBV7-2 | TGTGCCAGCAGCGGAGAATCCCGATCGACGGGGGGGAGGTTGACCCAGTACTTC | CASSGESRSTGGRLTQYF
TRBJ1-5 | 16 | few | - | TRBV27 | TGTGCCAGCAGTGTCTCGGGGGGCAAGGGCAATCAGCCCCAGCATTTT | CASSVSGGKGNQPQHF
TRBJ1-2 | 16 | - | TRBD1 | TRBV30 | TGTGCCTGGAGTGCAACCCGGACAGGGCATGTGTATGGCTACACCTTC | CAWSATRTGHVYGYTF
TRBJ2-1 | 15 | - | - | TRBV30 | TGTGCCTGGAGCGCCTCTTGGGACTCCGGGAATGAGCAGTTCTTC | CAWSASWDSGNEQFF
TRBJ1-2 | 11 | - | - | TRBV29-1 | TGCAGCGTGGGGAGCGGCTATGGCTACACCTTC | CSVGSGYGYTF
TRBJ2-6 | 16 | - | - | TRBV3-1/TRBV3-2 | TGTGCCAGCAGCCAAGTTACATTATCTGGGGCCAACGTCCTGACTTTC | CASSQVTLSGANVLTF
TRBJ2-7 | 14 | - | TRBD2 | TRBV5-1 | TGCGCCAGCAGCTGGACTAGCGGGAACTACGAGCAGTACTTC | CASSWTSGNYEQYF
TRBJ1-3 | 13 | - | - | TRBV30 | TGTGCCTGGTCGACAGGCTCTGGAAACACCATATATTTT | CAWSTGSGNTIYF
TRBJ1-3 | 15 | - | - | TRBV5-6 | TGTGCCAGCAGCTTTACCCCGGGTTCTGGAAACACCATATATTTT | CASSFTPGSGNTIYF
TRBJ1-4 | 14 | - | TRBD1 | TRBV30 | TGTGCCTGGTCGTGGAAAGGGACAGGAGAAAAACTGTTTTTT | CAWSWKGTGEKLFF
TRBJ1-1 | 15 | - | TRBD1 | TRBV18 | TGTGCCAGCGCGGGACAGGGGGCGCGATCAATTGAAGCTTTCTTT | CASAGQGARSIEAFF
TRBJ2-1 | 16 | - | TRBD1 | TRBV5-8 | TGTGCCAGCAGCTTGATTGGACAGGGGGACTACAATGAGCAGTTCTTC | CASSLIGQGDYNEQFF
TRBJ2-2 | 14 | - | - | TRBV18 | TGTGCCAGCTCCCCCCAGCGGTACACCGGGGAGCTGTTTTTT | CASSPQRYTGELFF
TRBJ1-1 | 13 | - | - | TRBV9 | TGTGCCAGCAGCCCAGTCGGGGGTACTGAAGCTTTCTTT | CASSPVGGTEAFF
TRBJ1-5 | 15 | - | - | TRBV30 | TGTGCCTGGAGTCCCTGGCAGGTCAGCAATCAGCCCCAGCATTTT | CAWSPWQVSNQPQHF
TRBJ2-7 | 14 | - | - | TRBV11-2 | TGTGCCAGCAGCTTAGAGGCAGGGTGGGACGAGCAGTACTTC | CASSLEAGWDEQYF
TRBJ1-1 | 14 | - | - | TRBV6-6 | TGTGCCAGCAGTTGGTCTCTATTGAACACTGAAGCTTTCTTT | CASSWSLLNTEAFF
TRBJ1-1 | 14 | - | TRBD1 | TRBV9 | TGTGCCAGCAGCGAAGGGACAGGGAGCACTGAAGCTTTCTTT | CASSEGTGSTEAFF
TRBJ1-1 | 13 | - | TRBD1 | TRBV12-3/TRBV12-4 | TGTGCCAGCAGTAGGACAGGGGGGGTTGAAGCTTTCTTT | CASSRTGGVEAFF
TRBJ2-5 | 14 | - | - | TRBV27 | TGTGCCAGCAGTTTGTCCAGGCGAGAAGAGACCCAGTACTTC | CASSLSRREETQYF
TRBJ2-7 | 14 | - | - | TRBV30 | TGTGCCTGGAGTGTACGAGCGGTGGCTAACGAGCAGTACTTC | CAWSVRAVANEQYF
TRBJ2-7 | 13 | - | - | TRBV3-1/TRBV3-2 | TGTGCCAGCAGCCAAGGCGGGGTTTGGGAGCAGTACTTC | CASSQGGVWEQYF
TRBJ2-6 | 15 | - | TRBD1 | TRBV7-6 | TGTGCCGGGGGACAGGCCCTCTCTGGGGCCAACGTCCTGACTTTC | CAGGQALSGANVLTF
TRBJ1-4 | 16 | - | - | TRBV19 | TGTGCCAGTAGTATAGGTCCAGGACTAACTAATGAAAAACTGTTTTTT | CASSIGPGLTNEKLFF
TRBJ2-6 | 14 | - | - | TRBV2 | TGTGCCAGCAGTGGGGGGGCTGGGGCCAACGTCCTGACTTTC | CASSGGAGANVLTF
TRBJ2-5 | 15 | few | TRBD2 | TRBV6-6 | TGTGCCAGCAGTTACGGGCTAGCGGCACAAGAGACCCAGTACTTC | CASSYGLAAQETQYF
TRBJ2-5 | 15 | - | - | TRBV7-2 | TGTGCCAGCAGTTACGTGTCACATAGCGGCGAGACCCAGTACTTC | CASSYVSHSGETQYF
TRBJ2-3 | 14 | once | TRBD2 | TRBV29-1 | TGCAGCGTTGTAGCGGGGGGATGGGCAGATACGCAGTATTTT | CSVVAGGWADTQYF
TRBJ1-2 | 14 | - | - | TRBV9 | TGTGCCAGCGGCCCTCCGGGGGTTAACTATGGCTACACCTTC | CASGPPGVNYGYTF
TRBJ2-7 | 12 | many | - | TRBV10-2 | TGCGCCAGCAGCGACGGGACATCCGAGCAGTACTTC | CASSDGTSEQYF
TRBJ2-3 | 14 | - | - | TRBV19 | TGTGCCAGTAGTATAATGGGGAGATCAGATACGCAGTATTTT | CASSIMGRSDTQYF